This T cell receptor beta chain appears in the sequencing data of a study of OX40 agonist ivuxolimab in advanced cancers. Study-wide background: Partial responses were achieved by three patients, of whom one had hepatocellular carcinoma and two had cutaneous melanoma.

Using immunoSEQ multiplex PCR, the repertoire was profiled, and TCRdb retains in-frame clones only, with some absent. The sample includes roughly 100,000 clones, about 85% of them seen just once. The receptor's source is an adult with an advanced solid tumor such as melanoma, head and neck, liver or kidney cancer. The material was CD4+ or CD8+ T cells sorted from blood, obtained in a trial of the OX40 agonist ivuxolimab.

The CDR3 region has the DNA TGTGCCAGCAGCGCACTAGCGGGGGGGGTGGATACGCAGTATTTT. It specifies CASSALAGGVDTQYF. The chain is built from TRBV7-6 and TRBJ2-3, with 13 bases that match TRBD2. CDR3 length equals 15 residues. Germline CDR1 and CDR2: SGHVS and FNYEAQ. V lost 5 bases to trimming and J lost 6 bases; unmatched junction nucleotides: 5.